The source of this TCR beta chain is a study of lymphopenia after photon versus proton radiotherapy. Study findings and constraints: Post-nadir TCR diversity decline inversely tracked overall survival among those who died. Proton therapy kept repertoires fairly stable, unlike photons, which gained effector/memory cells. Oligoclonal CD8+ Temra expansion after nadir drove photon patients' diversity drop.

Germline CDR1 is SGHTA and CDR2 is FQGTGA. CDR3 size: 17 residues. The V gene end was trimmed by 4 bases and the J gene end by 0 bases; junction bases not matched to a gene: 6. Generated by immunoSEQ multiplex PCR, the TCRdb table keeps only in-frame clones and is missing some. The sample holds 25,000 to 35,000 clones, approximately 87% seen once. Comment on this clone: Its antigen is as yet unknown.

This chain uses TRBV7-3 with TRBJ2-1; 10 bases agree with TRBD2. This receptor was taken from a woman aged 45-60 years with pancreatic cancer. This material consisted of peripheral blood, taken from a patient treated with photon-based radiotherapy. DNA of the CDR3: TGTGCCAGCAGCTCCAGGACTAGCGGTGCCTCCTACAATGAGCAGTTCTTC. It is translated as CASSSRTSGASYNEQFF.